These 7 T cell receptor beta chains were all obtained from the same sample, sequenced in a study of early T cells in non-severe SARS-CoV-2 infection. TCRdb called the 5' RACE reads again in MiXCR, with one record for every CDR3 protein. The sample lists tens of thousands of distinct CDR3 sequences; about 11% were seen once. The source material was whole blood, sampled at baseline. All receptors come from an adult who was a healthcare worker with PCR-confirmed SARS-CoV-2 infection or an uninfected control (not recorded which).

There are many counts of this clonotype. This chain links TRBV7-6 with TRBJ1-1; D gene unclear. Germline V gives CDR1 SGHVS, CDR2 FNYEAQ. V was trimmed by 3 bases and J by 0 bases, leaving 8 bases between them. The CDR3 totals 14 residues. CDR3 protein: CASSFISVNTEAFF. CDR3 sequence (DNA): TGTGCCAGCAGCTTTATTTCAGTGAACACTGAAGCTTTCTTT.

This chain joins TRBV6-5 and TRBJ1-2; D gene unclear. Looked up from germline, CDR1 is MNHEY and CDR2 is SVGAGI. The CDR3 sequence is 13 residues long. Trimming took 4 bases from V and 7 from J, leaving 13 bases between them. CDR3: CASSSVGVGGYTF. In DNA, the CDR3 is TGTGCCAGCAGTTCTGTGGGAGTTGGTGGCTACACCTTC.

In this sample, this clonotype turned up many times. J is TRBJ1-2 and V is TRBV6-6, with D uncertain. Germline CDR1 and CDR2: MNHNY and SVGAGI (reference sequence). V lost 2 bases and J 0 bases, leaving 7 bases between the germline ends. The CDR3 consists of 14 residues. CDR3 DNA sequence: TGTGCCAGCAGTTACGGTCCCCCTAACTATGGCTACACCTTC. Protein sequence: CASSYGPPNYGYTF.

This clonotype has a handful of counts. In DNA, the CDR3 is TGCGCCAGCAGCCAAGAGTCGGGGATCTCCTACGAGCAGTACTTC. Amino acids: CASSQESGISYEQYF. This chain uses TRBV4-3 with TRBJ2-7, with a possible D match to TRBD2 (5 bases). Per germline, CDR1 LGHNA and CDR2 YSLEER. V was shortened by 0 bases and J by 0 bases, with 9 bases between the two germline ends. CDR3 length equals 15 residues.

This clonotype showed up just a few times. V and J are TRBV7-2 and TRBJ2-7; D is perhaps TRBD1 or TRBD2 (6 bases each). CDR1 and CDR2 from the germline V gene are SGHTA and FQGNSA. Trimming left V 5 bases short and J 11 bases short, with 19 bases between. The CDR3 runs to 13 residues. CDR3 sequence reads: CASSSLEGGEEYF. The CDR3 DNA sequence: TGTGCCAGCAGCAGCCTGGAGGGGGGAGAAGAGTACTTC.

This clonotype was detected once. The V and J genes are TRBV11-2 and TRBJ2-5; no definite D call. Between the trimmed V and J ends, which lost 5 bases and 0 bases, there was a span of 7 bases. The CDR3 sequence is 13 residues long. Germline-derived CDR1 and CDR2 are SGHAT and FQNNGV. CDR3: CASSPGNQETQYF. The CDR3 DNA sequence: TGTGCCAGCAGCCCAGGAAACCAAGAGACCCAGTACTTC.

This clonotype was seen a handful of times. The chain joins TRBV28 to TRBJ2-7, with no clear D. This CDR3 region has 13 residues. The V gene's germline CDR1 is MDHEN and CDR2 SYDVKM. V lost 6 bases and J 4 bases, leaving 13 bases between the germline ends. The chain's CDR3 is CASSPGVPYEQYF. CDR3 sequence (DNA): TGTGCCAGCAGCCCTGGGGTACCGTACGAGCAGTACTTC.